Included here is one TCR beta chain sequence, with context. The data were taken from a study of blood T cell repertoires in COVID-19. On the study more broadly: COVID-19 samples from acute and convalescent phases originated in the United States, Italy and Spain.

In the authors' methods: Reference gene primer amplification in the assay estimated nucleated cell counts. Produced via immunoSEQ multiplex PCR; TCRdb's table is partial and in-frame only. For V, J and clone size, that table is used; D and trimming come from the DNA. The table has roughly 250,000 clones, around 90% seen once. V trimming: 6 bases; J trimming: 7 bases; junction bases outside the gene matches: 6. The CDR3 extends over 12 amino acids. Germline V lookup: CDR1 SQVTM, CDR2 ANQGSEA. Specimen: PBMCs or T cells enriched from blood (not recorded which). The chain recombines TRBV29-1 with TRBJ1-1; TRBD1 matches at 9 bases. This sequence was found in a woman younger than 30 who had recovered from COVID-19. The CDR3 nucleotides are TGCAGCGTAAGACAGGGGGTTTATGAAGCTTTCTTT. This sequence encodes CSVRQGVYEAFF.